Listed below are T cell receptor beta chains from one sample, sequenced in a study of PD-1 blockade in classical Hodgkin lymphoma. Libraries were prepared by immunoSEQ multiplex PCR; TCRdb keeps only in-frame clonotypes and omits some of them. There are more than 85,000 clones in the sample; approximately 91% occur only once, and approximately 2.4% lies in the top ten. Here the sequenced sample was peripheral blood mononuclear cells (PBMCs), taken before the second cycle of nivolumab. The receptors originated from a human donor with classical Hodgkin lymphoma. Both conserved end residues are part of each CDR3. A D gene is named only where the DNA matches it firmly. A row's size may be missing; if present it is once, few, many or a size class.

D,size,V,J,DNA,CDR3
.,.,TRBV6-6,TRBJ1-3,TGTGCCAGCAGTTACGCAAGGGGAAACACCATATATTTT,CASSYARGNTIYF
TRBD1,.,TRBV27,TRBJ1-2,TGTGCCTCCAGACCCACCGGGACAGGGGGCTTGGGCTACACCTTC,CASRPTGTGGLGYTF
.,.,TRBV10-1,TRBJ2-5,TGCGCCAGCAGTGAGACAGGAGTGGTGGAGACCCAGTACTTC,CASSETGVVETQYF
TRBD2,.,TRBV11-2,TRBJ2-3,TGTGCCAGCAGCCCGGGCGGTCTAGCGGGAGGCGTAGATACGCAGTATTTT,CASSPGGLAGGVDTQYF
.,.,TRBV7-2,TRBJ2-3,TGTGCCAGCAGCACTAAAGAACAGGGTACTAGAGGGGCAGATACGCAGTATTTT,CASSTKEQGTRGADTQYF
.,.,TRBV11-2,TRBJ2-1,TGTGCCAGCAGCTTAACTCCCGGAGTGAGCAATGAGCAGTTCTTC,CASSLTPGVSNEQFF
.,.,TRBV9,TRBJ2-1,TGTGCCAGCAGCGTAGCCGTGGGGGAGTACAATGAGCAGTTCTTC,CASSVAVGEYNEQFF
TRBD2,.,TRBV9,TRBJ2-1,TGTGCCAGCAGCGCCAGGACTAGCGGGAACCGGTTGGGCTCCTACAATGAGCAGTTCTTC,CASSARTSGNRLGSYNEQFF
TRBD1,once,TRBV19,TRBJ2-1,TGTGCCAGTAGTTCCTCCCCGCGGGACAGGGGATCCATCGAGCAGTTCTTC,CASSSSPRDRGSIEQFF
.,.,TRBV7-6,TRBJ2-3,TGTGCCAGCAGCTTAGTGGTGGGAGTCAGGGCAGATACGCAGTATTTT,CASSLVVGVRADTQYF
.,.,TRBV10-3,TRBJ1-1,TGTGCCATCGGAACAGGGAGCGTAGCTTTCTTT,CAIGTGSVAFF
.,.,TRBV29-1,TRBJ2-5,TGCAGCGTTGAAGTGGGGGTAGGGCTAGCGTTCCAAGAGACCCAGTACTTC,CSVEVGVGLAFQETQYF
.,once,TRBV19,TRBJ2-3,TGTGCCAGTAGCCCCAAGTTGGGGCGCACAGATACGCAGTATTTT,CASSPKLGRTDTQYF
.,.,TRBV19,TRBJ2-1,TGTGCCAGCCAAGGGGGGGGCCGGGGAGTGGGTTACAATGAGCAGTTCTTC,CASQGGGRGVGYNEQFF
TRBD1,.,TRBV5-1,TRBJ2-5,TGCGCCAGCAGCTCACGACAGGGAGAAGAGACCCAGTACTTC,CASSSRQGEETQYF
.,.,TRBV5-6,TRBJ1-1,TGTGCCAGCAGCTTAGAAAGACGGGTCCTTGTGACTGAAGCTTTCTTT,CASSLERRVLVTEAFF
.,.,TRBV28,TRBJ1-2,TGTGCCAGCAGTTTATCAGGGGCCGGTTATACAATGGATGGCTACACCTTC,CASSLSGAGYTMDGYTF
.,.,TRBV6-5,TRBJ2-5,TGTGCCAGCAGAGAGACAGGGAGGGAGACCCAGTACTTC,CASRETGRETQYF
.,many,TRBV5-6,TRBJ2-6,TGTGCCAGCAGCCTAAGCATTGGAATCTCTGGGGCCAACGTCCTGACTTTC,CASSLSIGISGANVLTF
.,.,TRBV6-1,TRBJ2-3,TGTGCCAGCAGTGAAGGGTCGGGAGCTGCGGATACGCAGTATTTT,CASSEGSGAADTQYF
TRBD2,.,TRBV27,TRBJ2-7,TGTGCCAGCAGTTTTTACGGACTAGCGGGGAGTGCCTACGAGCAGTACTTC,CASSFYGLAGSAYEQYF
.,.,TRBV5-1,TRBJ2-5,TGCGCCAGCAGCTCCCCTAGGGGCCAGTACTTC,CASSSPRGQYF
TRBD1,.,TRBV13,TRBJ1-2,TGTGCCAGCAGCTACCAGGGGGACTATGGCTACACCTTC,CASSYQGDYGYTF
.,.,TRBV5-1,TRBJ2-3,TGCGCCAGCAGCTTTATGCCAACCACTAGCACAGATACGCAGTATTTT,CASSFMPTTSTDTQYF
.,.,TRBV6-1,TRBJ2-1,TGTGCCAGCAGTGAATCCCCGGAGGGGCATACGCTGCAGTTCTTC,CASSESPEGHTLQFF
.,.,TRBV9,TRBJ2-7,TGTGCCAGCAGCGTAGATAATAGCGCCCTTGGCTACGAGCAGTACTTC,CASSVDNSALGYEQYF
.,.,TRBV7-9,TRBJ1-1,TGTGCCAGCAGCTTAGCGATTCAGGGCACTGAAGCTTTCTTT,CASSLAIQGTEAFF
TRBD1,.,TRBV29-1,TRBJ1-1,TGCAGCGCATTACAGGGGGGGGATAACACTGAAGCTTTCTTT,CSALQGGDNTEAFF